The 18 T cell receptor beta chains below come from one sample, sequenced in a study of T cells in Graves' hyperthyroidism and ophthalmopathy. Amplification of TCR beta CDR3 regions was performed using RNA transcripts as template. Initially, a first-round RT-PCR of the TCR CDR3 employed the HTBI primer set. TCRdb re-analysed the multiplex PCR reads in MiXCR, keeping a single row per CDR3 protein. The sample has 480,000 or so distinct CDR3 sequences; around 43% are singletons. The source material was peripheral blood or thyroid tissue (not recorded which). These receptors all stem from an adult woman with Graves' disease, either hyperthyroidism or ophthalmopathy (not recorded which).

This clonotype came up many times. The chain couples TRBV20-1 to TRBJ1-4, with D uncertain. CDR3 length equals 11 residues. Trimming removed 2 bases at V and 5 bases at J, with 3 bases between. Germline assignment: CDR1 DFQATT and CDR2 SNEGSKA (reference sequence). Here the CDR3 DNA reads TGCAGTGCTAGACGGAATGAAAAACTGTTTTTT. Translated, it gives CSARRNEKLFF.

This sequence joins TRBV7-2 and TRBJ2-7; D remains ambiguous. CDR1 and CDR2 from the germline V gene are SGHTA and FQGNSA. V gave up 5 bases and J gave up 5 bases, with 10 bases separating them. The CDR3 runs to 12 residues. The CDR3 region has the DNA TGTGCCAGCAGCCGAAGGTTCCACGAGCAGTACTTC. This gives the protein CASSRRFHEQYF.

This clonotype was seen once. The chain carries TRBV7-2 and TRBJ2-7; the D gene could be TRBD1 or TRBD2 (5 bases each). This CDR3 spans 13 amino acids. Germline V gives CDR1 SGHTA, CDR2 FQGNSA. V was clipped by 5 bases and J by 6 bases, with 14 bases between them. The CDR3, as DNA: TGTGCCAGCAGCCCTCAGGGAGTTGGCGAGCAGTACTTC. This encodes CASSPQGVGEQYF.

This clonotype was observed many times. The chain combines TRBV7-2 with TRBJ1-2; maybe TRBD1 (5 bases). V was shortened by 3 bases and J by 2 bases, with 7 bases between the two germline ends. Germline CDR1 is SGHTA and CDR2 is FQGNSA. This CDR3 region has 13 residues. Here the CDR3 reads CASSLGPNYGYTF. Written as DNA, the CDR3 is TGTGCCAGCAGCTTGGGACCGAACTATGGCTACACCTTC.

This clonotype turned up a few times. The chain employs TRBV30 and TRBJ1-2; D not certain. The germline CDR1 and CDR2 sequences are GTSNPN and SVGIG (reference sequence). Trimming pared 5 bases from V and 4 bases from J, leaving 5 bases between. CDR3 length: 10 amino acids. For the CDR3, the DNA is TGTGCCTGGTTCCGCTATGGCTACACCTTC. Its protein product is CAWFRYGYTF.

CDR3 loop: CASSEQGAGETQHF. CDR3 in DNA: TGTGCCAGCAGTGAACAGGGGGCGGGAGAGACCCAGCATTTT. V usage is TRBV2 and J usage is TRBJ1-5, with 8 bases aligning to TRBD1. V shed 2 bases, J shed 11 bases, and the junction held 8 bases outside the gene matches. The germline V gene encodes CDR1 SNHLY and CDR2 FYNNEI. The CDR3 is 14 residues long.

This rearrangement joins TRBV20-1 to TRBJ2-2; D may correspond to TRBD1 or TRBD2 (5 bases each). The ends were cut back, 1 base at V and 7 bases at J, with 10 bases in the middle. CDR3 length: 13 residues. Germline lookup yields CDR1 DFQATT and CDR2 SNEGSKA (reference sequence). The CDR3 coding sequence is TGCAGTGCTAGAGGGGACCGGGTCGGGGAGCTGTTTTTT. It specifies CSARGDRVGELFF.

There are a few counts of this clonotype. This chain uses TRBV24-1 with TRBJ2-1; D call uncertain. Germline-derived CDR1 and CDR2 are KGHDR and SFDVKD. This CDR3 is built from 15 residues. The V end lost 3 bases, the J end lost 4 bases, and 12 bases lay between the germline ends. The CDR3 loop reads CATSDREAPYNEQFF. The CDR3 nucleotides read TGTGCCACCAGTGATCGTGAGGCACCTTACAATGAGCAGTTCTTC.

This clonotype was seen at least ten times. This chain connects TRBV7-2 to TRBJ1-3; TRBD1 is a possible D gene (5 bases). The CDR3 has 14 amino acids. Germline CDR1 and CDR2: SGHTA and FQGNSA. Deletions cut 5 bases from V and 0 bases from J, with 8 bases between. CDR3 DNA: TGTGCCAGCAGCCGCGGGACCTCTGGAAACACCATATATTTT. Its translation is CASSRGTSGNTIYF.

This clonotype has at least ten counts. The rearrangement uses TRBV4-2 and TRBJ1-1; D call uncertain. Trimming stripped 3 bases from V and 3 bases from J, with 8 bases between. Germline lookup yields CDR1 LGHNA and CDR2 YNFKEQ. The CDR3 is made up of 13 amino acids. CDR3 in amino acids: CASSQGSDTEAFF. CDR3 DNA: TGTGCCAGCAGCCAGGGGTCGGACACTGAAGCTTTCTTT.

This clonotype was observed at least ten times. The CDR3 DNA reads as TGCAGCGTGTTCGCGGACACGAACACCGGGGAGCTGTTTTTT. This sequence encodes CSVFADTNTGELFF. The genes are TRBV29-1 and TRBJ2-2, with D possibly being TRBD1 (5 bases). Germline V lookup: CDR1 SQVTM, CDR2 ANQGSEA. The length of the CDR3 is 14 residues. V was trimmed by 6 bases and J by 0 bases, leaving 11 bases between them.

This clonotype was seen only a few times. This chain uses TRBV2 with TRBJ1-2; TRBD1 is a possible D gene (5 bases). The V gene's germline CDR1 is SNHLY and CDR2 FYNNEI. The CDR3 spans 16 residues. The germline V and J ends were trimmed by 4 bases and 6 bases, with 21 bases remaining between them. The CDR3 loop reads CASSATSPERGDGYTF. The CDR3, as DNA: TGTGCCAGCAGTGCTACATCTCCGGAACGGGGGGATGGCTACACCTTC.

This rearrangement joins TRBV7-2 to TRBJ2-7, with D maybe TRBD2 (6 bases). The CDR3 covers 17 residues. Germline assignment: CDR1 SGHTA and CDR2 FQGNSA. Trimming removed 4 bases at V and 0 bases at J, with 19 bases between. The CDR3 bases are TGTGCCAGCAGCTCTTACATTGGGGGGACGGGCTCCTACGAGCAGTACTTC. Translating gives CASSSYIGGTGSYEQYF.

The genes are TRBV5-6 and TRBJ2-5, with D perhaps given as TRBD1 or TRBD2 (6 bases each). V lost 5 bases to trimming and J lost 4 bases, with 15 bases between them. The V gene's germline CDR1 is SGHDT and CDR2 YYEEEE. This CDR3 has 14 residues. The CDR3 protein is CASRSGGPLETQYF. The CDR3 DNA reads as TGTGCCAGCAGATCCGGGGGCCCCCTAGAGACCCAGTACTTC.

This clonotype was found many times. This chain links TRBV15 with TRBJ1-5, with unresolved D. V was trimmed by 1 base and J by 0 bases, leaving 19 bases between them. Germline-derived CDR1 and CDR2 are LNHNV and YYDKDF (reference sequence). This CDR3 region has 19 residues. CDR3 amino acids: CATSRGTDGMPYSNQPQHF. The CDR3 nucleotides read TGTGCCACCAGCAGAGGCACGGACGGAATGCCGTATAGCAATCAGCCCCAGCATTTT.

This clonotype was detected many times. The chain carries TRBV6-2 or TRBV6-3 and TRBJ1-2; D unclear. Trimming removed 8 bases at V and 4 bases at J, with 17 bases between. Germline V gene sequence: CDR1 MNHEY, CDR2 SVGEGT. The CDR3 length is 14 residues. The CDR3 DNA is TGTGCCAGCCCCCCACGCGGTCCCTGCTATGGCTACACCTTC. Its protein is CASPPRGPCYGYTF.

This clonotype was picked up many times. The chain couples TRBV5-1 to TRBJ2-7, with D perhaps matching TRBD1 (5 bases). CDR1 is SGHRS, CDR2 YFSETQ, per germline. The V end lost 5 bases, the J end lost 7 bases, and 19 bases lay between the germline ends. This CDR3 has 14 amino acids. In DNA form, the CDR3 reads TGCGCCAGCAGTGGTGGGGCGTCACCCGGGGAGCAGTACTTC. It translates to CASSGGASPGEQYF.

This clonotype has at least ten counts. The V gene is TRBV7-9, the J gene TRBJ1-1; D is perhaps TRBD1 (5 bases). The CDR3 is made up of 14 amino acids. V was clipped by 1 base and J by 5 bases, with 11 bases between them. Germline values: CDR1 SEHNR, CDR2 FQNEAQ (reference sequence). CDR3: CASSLGGVGTEAFF. The CDR3 coding sequence is TGTGCCAGCAGCTTAGGAGGGGTAGGAACTGAAGCTTTCTTT.